This T cell receptor (beta chain) was documented in a study of breast tumors, draining lymph nodes, adjacent tissues. Study outcomes and limitations: The data were judged consistent with most tumor T cells coming from lymph node and expanding in tumor. Tumor and nontumor repertoires were significantly more similar in luminal-like than in basal-like breast cancer. Tumors had less TCR diversity than lymph nodes, more than nontumor tissue.

Germline-derived CDR1 and CDR2 are DFQATT and SNEGSKA (reference sequence). There are 15 residues in the CDR3. Trimming removed 1 base from V and 7 bases from J, with 14 bases in between. MiXCR, applied by TCRdb to the multiplex PCR reads, yields one record per CDR3 protein. This sample has about 230,000 distinct CDR3 sequences, with about a third found just once. Samples came from axillary lymph nodes draining the breast cancer. This clonotype was counted at least ten times. What it binds is unknown. Specimen: axillary lymph node tissue. This TCR came from a female donor with breast cancer. Some clones in this sample may be carry-over from other donors' samples. The chain is built from TRBV20-1 and TRBJ1-6; a weak D match, TRBD1 (5 bases). As DNA, the CDR3 is TGCAGTGCTAGAGGGACTGGGGCCCCAAATTCACCCCTCCACTTT. Protein: CSARGTGAPNSPLHF.